This TCR beta chain was sequenced for a study of blood T cell repertoires in COVID-19. Background on the study: The analysed material was cDNA or gDNA that came from T cells, B-cell-depleted T cells, or PBMCs.

The V and J ends lost 4 bases and 2 bases respectively, with 8 bases between them. From germline, CDR1 is SEHNR and CDR2 FQNEAQ (reference sequence). The CDR3 sequence is 13 residues long. The method was immunoSEQ multiplex PCR; TCRdb's version includes in-frame clones alone and lacks a portion of them. The sample includes fewer than 80,000 clones, around 87% of them seen just once. This chain joins TRBV7-9 and TRBJ1-2; D gene ambiguous. The TCR was taken from a man aged 70-80 years with acute or convalescent COVID-19. The sequenced sample consisted of peripheral blood. CDR3 sequence reads: CASSSTENYGYTF. The CDR3 DNA follows: TGTGCCAGCAGCTCCACAGAGAACTATGGCTACACCTTC.